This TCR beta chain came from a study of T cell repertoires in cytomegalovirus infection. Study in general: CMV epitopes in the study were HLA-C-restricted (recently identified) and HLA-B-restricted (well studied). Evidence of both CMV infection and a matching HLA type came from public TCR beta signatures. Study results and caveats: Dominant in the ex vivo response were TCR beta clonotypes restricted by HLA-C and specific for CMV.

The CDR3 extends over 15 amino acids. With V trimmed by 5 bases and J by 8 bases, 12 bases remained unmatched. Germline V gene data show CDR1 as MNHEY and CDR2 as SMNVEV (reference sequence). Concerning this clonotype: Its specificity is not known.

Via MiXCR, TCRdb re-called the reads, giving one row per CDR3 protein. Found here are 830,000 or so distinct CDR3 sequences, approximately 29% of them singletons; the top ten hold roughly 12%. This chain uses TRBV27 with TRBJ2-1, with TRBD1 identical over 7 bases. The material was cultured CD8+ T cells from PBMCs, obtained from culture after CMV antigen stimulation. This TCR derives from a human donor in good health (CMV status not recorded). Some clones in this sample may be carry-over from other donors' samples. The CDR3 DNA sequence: TGTGCCAGCAGTCCACGGACAGGATCGTGGGATGAGCAGTTCTTC. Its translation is CASSPRTGSWDEQFF.